One sample yielded the 5 T cell receptor beta chains listed below, sequenced in a study of blood T cell repertoires in COVID-19. Generated by immunoSEQ multiplex PCR, the TCRdb table keeps only in-frame clones and is missing some. The sample gives around 240,000 clones, around 89% of which show up once; around 0.8% is in the top ten. Source material: PBMCs or T cells enriched from blood (not recorded which). These receptors were collected from a man aged 45 to 65 who had been exposed to COVID-19.

Here the CDR3 DNA reads TGCGCCAGCAGCTTGGGGCAGGGACTCACTAATGAAAAACTGTTTTTT. This gives the protein CASSLGQGLTNEKLFF. The V and J genes are TRBV5-1 and TRBJ1-4; D may be TRBD1 (5 bases). Trimming stripped 0 bases from V and 2 bases from J, with 11 bases between. This CDR3 spans 16 amino acids. Germline V lookup: CDR1 SGHRS, CDR2 YFSETQ.

The V call is TRBV7-9, the J call TRBJ1-5; 7 bases fit TRBD1. V was clipped by 4 bases and J by 5 bases; unmatched bases: 8. Germline CDR1 reads SEHNR; CDR2 reads FQNEAQ (reference sequence). This CDR3 has 15 amino acids. The CDR3 is CASSSNDREDQPQHF. CDR3 nucleotide sequence: TGTGCCAGCAGCTCCAATGACAGGGAAGATCAGCCCCAGCATTTT.

The J gene is TRBJ2-3, the V gene TRBV5-4; tentatively, D is TRBD1 (5 bases). This CDR3 contains 13 residues. Per the germline V gene, CDR1 is SGHNT and CDR2 is YYREEE (reference sequence). The V gene lost 2 bases and the J gene lost 3 bases, with 7 bases spanning the gap. The CDR3 nucleotides read TGTGCCAGCAGCTTACCAGGGACAGATACGCAGTATTTT. Encoded protein: CASSLPGTDTQYF.

The rearrangement uses TRBV15 and TRBJ1-5, with 7 bases that match TRBD1. The germline V gene encodes CDR1 LNHNV and CDR2 YYDKDF (reference sequence). The trim removed 5 bases at V and 2 bases at J, leaving 9 bases unmatched. The CDR3 is made up of 16 amino acids. The DNA for the CDR3 is TGTGCCACCAGCGGCCACAGGGGAGAGGGCAATCAGCCCCAGCATTTT. It is translated as CATSGHRGEGNQPQHF.

The chain recombines TRBV5-4 with TRBJ2-3; TRBD2 aligns across 8 bases. CDR3 size: 16 residues. V shed 0 bases and J 6 bases; nucleotides not matched to a gene: 9. Per the germline V gene, CDR1 is SGHNT and CDR2 is YYREEE (reference sequence). This chain's CDR3 is CASSLGQRGPTDTQYF. CDR3 nucleotides: TGTGCCAGCAGCTTGGGACAGCGGGGGCCGACGGATACGCAGTATTTT.